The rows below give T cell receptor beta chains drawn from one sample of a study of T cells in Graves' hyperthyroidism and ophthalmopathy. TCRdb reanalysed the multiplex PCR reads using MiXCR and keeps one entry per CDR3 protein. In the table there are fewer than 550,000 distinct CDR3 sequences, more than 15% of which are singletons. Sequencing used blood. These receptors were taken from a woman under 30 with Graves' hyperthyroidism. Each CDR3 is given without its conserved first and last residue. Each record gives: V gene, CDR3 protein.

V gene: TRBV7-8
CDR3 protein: ASSSLGYNEQF

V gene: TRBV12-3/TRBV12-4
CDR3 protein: ASSFGSGAGTDTQY

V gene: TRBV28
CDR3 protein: ASTSSNEGRPETQY

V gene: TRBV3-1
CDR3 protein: ASSQRGPSSYNEQF

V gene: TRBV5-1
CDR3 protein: ASTASYNEQF

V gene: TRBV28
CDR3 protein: ASSYRYGRAPREREQY

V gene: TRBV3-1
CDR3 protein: ASSQRRQGASEQY

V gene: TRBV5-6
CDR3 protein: ASSQTKRLRSSEAF

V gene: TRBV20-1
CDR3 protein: SARVSRGSSYNEQF

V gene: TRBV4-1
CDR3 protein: ASSLSREGSTDTQY

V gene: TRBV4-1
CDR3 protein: ASSQGGGGVANTEAF

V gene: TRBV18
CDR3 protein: ASASLQRQETQY

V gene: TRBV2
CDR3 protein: ASSEVRRADTQY

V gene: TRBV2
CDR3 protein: ASSEPLRELF

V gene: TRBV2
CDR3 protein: ASSERESAKNIQY

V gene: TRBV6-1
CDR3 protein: ASSGPGRQETQY

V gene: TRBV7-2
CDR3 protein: ASSLERRGVGSEQF

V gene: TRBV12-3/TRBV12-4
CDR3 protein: ASSSPSGTGRGGYT

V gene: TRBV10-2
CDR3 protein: ASSPGQGRAGELF

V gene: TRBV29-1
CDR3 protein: SVDRMNTGELF

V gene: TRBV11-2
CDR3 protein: ASSLETGRNQPQH

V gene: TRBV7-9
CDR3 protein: ASSLLDLGPWYGYT

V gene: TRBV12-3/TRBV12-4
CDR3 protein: ASSPQPSQRGVNTGELF

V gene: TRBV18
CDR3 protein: ASSPRPAGGGTGTQY

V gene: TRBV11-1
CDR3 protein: ASSSLSLGTDTQY

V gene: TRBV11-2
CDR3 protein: ASSFFTGGPGELF

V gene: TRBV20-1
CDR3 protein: SAPGGFGHTNEKLF

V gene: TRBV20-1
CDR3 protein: SARPLAGGHTDTQY

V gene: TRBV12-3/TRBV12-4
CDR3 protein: ASSVRWARGMNTEAF

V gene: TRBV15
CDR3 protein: ATSRGGGNQETQY

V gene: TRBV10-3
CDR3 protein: AISESLQVWQANGNTEAF

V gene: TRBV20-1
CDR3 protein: SATPLTGMNTEAF

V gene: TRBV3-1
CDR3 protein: ASSHGQGLNTEAF

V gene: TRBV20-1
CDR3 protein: SARGGTGNYNEQF

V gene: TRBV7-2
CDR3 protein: ASRETGLTANEKLF

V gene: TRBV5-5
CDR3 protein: ASRDQVNTEAF

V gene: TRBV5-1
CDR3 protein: ASSQRDSQETQY

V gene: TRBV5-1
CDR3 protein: ASSSNSGRASADTQY

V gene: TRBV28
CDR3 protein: ASSTGGSGNTIY

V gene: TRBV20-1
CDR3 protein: SARGTTENNSPLH

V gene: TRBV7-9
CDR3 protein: ASGTGAAEAF

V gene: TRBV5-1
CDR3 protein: ASSPGQVTYEQY

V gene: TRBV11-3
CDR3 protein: ASRPTGYNSPLH

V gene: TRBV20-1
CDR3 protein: SARDPGQGAYGYT

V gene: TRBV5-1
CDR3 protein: ASSVDSLYNSPLH

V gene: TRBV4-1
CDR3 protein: ASSQVSALKETQY